The TCR beta chain under discussion was sequenced for a study of cytomegalovirus exposure and HLA in healthy donors. General observations from the study: The study designated 150 or so TCR beta chains cytomegalovirus-associated. In presence/absence analyses, roughly uniform sequencing depth across donors was assumed. Common viral pathogens (according to a later analysis) appeared linked to several of the most significant clusters. The classifier reportedly diagnosed cytomegalovirus status with high sensitivity and specificity.

In regard to this clone: Antigen: not known.

Trimming shortened V by 6 bases and J by 6 bases, and 17 bases separated the two germline ends. From germline, CDR1 is MDHEN and CDR2 SYDVKM. The CDR3 runs to 14 residues. The PCR ran on 60 Vbeta and 13 Jbeta primers. Generated by immunoSEQ multiplex PCR, the TCRdb table keeps only in-frame clones and is missing some. The repertoire consists of approximately 300,000 clones, with 75% to 90% occurring once and the leading ten covering roughly 0.3%. This clonotype originated in a girl aged 2 to 9 in good health and CMV-seronegative. The sample comprised PBMCs. The V call is TRBV28, the J call TRBJ1-2; a weak D match, TRBD1 (6 bases). The CDR3 bases are TGTGCCAGCAGAATACAGGGTTCGTTCCATGGCTACACCTTC. The encoded protein is CASRIQGSFHGYTF.